This TCR beta chain was recovered during a study of patients and donors after allogeneic stem cell transplantation (dated by TCRdb to the early 2020s). A word on this clonotype: The specificity of this receptor is unknown. A much larger clone differs from this one at a single base, so this may be a read error.

The library was obtained by RT-PCR. Instrument used: NextSeq 550. TCRdb applied fastp at Q25 and MiXCR to the public reads, then kept only in-frame beta chains. Identical CDR3 proteins give one entry, which carries the most common genes and DNA. The sample table records about 70,000 distinct CDR3 sequences; more than 25% of these occur just once. The top ten clones comprise less than 30% of the sample. This TCR came from a human donor who was either an allogeneic HSCT recipient or a stem cell or donor lymphocyte infusion donor (not recorded which). It is not recorded whose cells these are; they may come from a transplant donor. Sequencing was done on a sample of blood, either unsorted or a sorted T cell fraction (not recorded which).

The CDR3: CSASHWGMDTEAYF. The sequenced DNA is TGCAGTGCTAGCCATTGGGGTATGGACACTGAAGCTTACTTT. The chain was built from TRBV20-1 and TRBJ1-1; TRBD1 is perhaps the D gene, given 5 matching bases. CDR1 and CDR2, per the germline V gene (reference sequence), are DFQATT and SNEGSKA. Counted from cysteine to phenylalanine, this CDR3 has 14 amino acids. The kept DNA is CDR3 alone, 42 bases in frame from the first base.